One and the same sample provided the 21 T cell receptor beta chains below, sequenced in a study of beta chain features in type 1 diabetes (dated by TCRdb to 2017 to 2018). Here is what the overall study found, with its caveats: A moderate but significant shortening of TCRB CDR3 length was observed in type 1 diabetes patients in all four CD4+ subsets.

Their antigen targets remain unknown. The library was made by the immunoSEQ multiplex PCR assay. The High Capacity cDNA Reverse Transcription Kit was used to reverse transcribe all of the isolated RNA, meaning that expressed TCRB transcripts were what got sequenced. Sourced from immuneACCESS, this table was stored by TCRdb with only in-frame sequences that have V and J called. A share of the clones is absent; for the studies checked, an unresolved V gene accounts for under half, and the remainder has no known explanation. The sample contains about 120,000 clones, approximately 16% of them found a single time. The top ten hold over 2% of the sample. Sequencing was carried out using central memory CD4+ T cells from blood. Receptor source: a man in his thirties or forties with type 1 diabetes.

This clone has a count of ten or more. This rearrangement joins TRBV7-2 to TRBJ1-6, with no clear D. The CDR3 covers 14 residues. Germline lookup yields CDR1 SGHTA and CDR2 FQGNSA. Trimming took 1 base from V and 7 from J, leaving 8 bases between them. The CDR3: CASSLVPYNSPLHF. The DNA for the CDR3 is TGTGCCAGCAGCTTAGTCCCTTACAATTCACCCCTCCACTTT.

The V and J genes are TRBV29-1 and TRBJ2-5, with D possibly TRBD2 on 5 matching bases. The ends were cut back, 4 bases at V and 5 bases at J, with 14 bases in the middle. This CDR3 region has 13 residues. Germline V gives CDR1 SQVTM, CDR2 ANQGSEA. CDR3 DNA sequence: TGCAGCGTTGGAGCCGGACTCGGGGAGACCCAGTACTTC. This gives the protein CSVGAGLGETQYF.

This clone was seen a handful of times. In DNA, the CDR3 is TGTGCCAGCAGTGAAGCAAAACGGAACACCGGGGAGCTGTTTTTT. Translation: CASSEAKRNTGELFF. The chain couples TRBV2 to TRBJ2-2; no firm D call. Trimming cost V 0 bases and J 1 base, with 6 bases left between them. Germline V gives CDR1 SNHLY, CDR2 FYNNEI. This CDR3 comprises 15 residues.

The chain employs TRBV15 and TRBJ2-1, with D uncertain. This CDR3 has 16 residues. V was shortened by 4 bases and J by 3 bases, with 16 bases between the two germline ends. Germline loops: CDR1 LNHNV, CDR2 YYDKDF (reference sequence). CDR3 coding DNA: TGTGCCACCAGCATGAGAGGTCCTATCCGCTACAATGAGCAGTTCTTC. This encodes CATSMRGPIRYNEQFF.

The rearrangement uses TRBV7-9 and TRBJ2-3; TRBD2 is a possible D gene (6 bases). Germline-derived CDR1 and CDR2 are SEHNR and FQNEAQ (reference sequence). CDR3 size: 14 residues. V was pared by 1 base and J by 4 bases, with 9 bases between. CDR3 in amino acids: CASSLGTSSDTQYF. The DNA of the CDR3 is TGTGCCAGCAGCTTAGGAACTAGCTCAGATACGCAGTATTTT.

There are a few counts of this clone. This chain connects TRBV27 to TRBJ2-5, with D maybe TRBD2 (5 bases). This CDR3 is 11 amino acids long. V dropped 6 bases and J dropped 7 bases, with 9 bases sitting between them. Germline lookup yields CDR1 MNHEY and CDR2 SMNVEV (reference sequence). CDR3 loop: CASRRGPTQYF. The DNA of the CDR3 is TGTGCCAGCAGACGGGGTCCGACCCAGTACTTC.

Comments on this clone: Other DNA sequences in the sample encode the same CDR3. The chain carries TRBV7-2 and TRBJ2-1; D perhaps matches TRBD1 (5 bases). The CDR3 spans 11 residues. CDR1 is SGHTA, CDR2 FQGNSA, per germline. V lost 1 base to trimming and J lost 10 bases, with 5 bases between them. The CDR3 reads CASSLEGEQFF. CDR3 coding DNA: TGTGCCAGCAGCTTAGAGGGGGAGCAGTTCTTC.

This clone was detected only a few times. The chain links TRBV14 to TRBJ1-4; D not certain. This CDR3 contains 13 residues. CDR1 SGHDN and CDR2 FVKESK come from the germline V gene. Trimming pared 4 bases from V and 0 bases from J, leaving 3 bases between. The CDR3 DNA reads TGTGCCAGCAGCCGCGCAACTAATGAAAAACTGTTTTTT. Protein product: CASSRATNEKLFF.

J is TRBJ1-6 and V is TRBV27; D perhaps matches TRBD1 (5 bases). The length of the CDR3 is 15 residues. CDR1 MNHEY and CDR2 SMNVEV come from the germline V gene (reference sequence). Trimming pared 5 bases from V and 9 bases from J, leaving 17 bases between. CDR3 residues: CASSLQRVGGSPLHF. The CDR3 bases are TGTGCCAGCAGTCTCCAGAGGGTCGGGGGTTCACCCCTCCACTTT.

This clone was seen only a few times. This chain joins TRBV14 and TRBJ2-5; D not certain. Germline assignment: CDR1 SGHDN and CDR2 FVKESK. The CDR3 is made up of 11 amino acids. V was clipped by 2 bases and J by 5 bases, with 3 bases between them. The CDR3 loop reads CASSQSETQYF. The CDR3 bases are TGTGCCAGCAGCCAAAGTGAGACCCAGTACTTC.

The chain is built from TRBV18 and TRBJ1-2; D is undetermined. V was trimmed by 2 bases and J by 8 bases, leaving 6 bases between them. CDR1 and CDR2 (germline): KGHSH, LQKENI. The length of the CDR3 is 11 residues. In DNA, the CDR3 is TGTGCCAGCTCACCAAGAGACGGCTACACCTTC. Amino acids: CASSPRDGYTF. Full variable domain (outside the CDR3, taken from reference TRBV18 and TRBJ1-2): NAGVMQNPRHLVRRRGQEARLRCSPMKGHSHVYWYRQLPEEGLKFMVYLQKENIIDESGMPKERFSAEFPKEGPSILRIQQVVRGDSAAYFCASSPRDGYTFGSGTRLTVV.

This clone was counted only a few times. A far larger clone is only one base removed, so a read error is likely. V gene TRBV6-6 combines with J gene TRBJ2-2; D call uncertain. The V and J ends lost 5 bases and 0 bases respectively, with 7 bases between them. Per germline, CDR1 MNHNY and CDR2 SVGAGI (reference sequence). The length of the CDR3 is 14 residues. CDR3 loop: CASSPPPNTGELFF. As DNA, the CDR3 is TGTGCCAGCAGTCCCCCCCCGAACACCGGGGAGCTGTTTTTT.

Only a few counts were recorded for this clone. This sequence joins TRBV9 and TRBJ2-2, with D unclear. CDR1 and CDR2 from the germline V gene are SGDLS and YYNGEE. The V end lost 3 bases, the J end lost 0 bases, and 3 bases lay between the germline ends. This CDR3 spans 13 amino acids. The CDR3 protein is CASSATNTGELFF. The DNA of the CDR3 is TGTGCCAGCAGCGCCACGAACACCGGGGAGCTGTTTTTT.

The rearrangement joins TRBV18 to TRBJ2-3, with 7 bases fitting TRBD2. CDR1 KGHSH and CDR2 LQKENI come from the germline V gene. V shed 3 bases, J shed 0 bases, and the junction held 6 bases outside the gene matches. This CDR3 spans 16 amino acids. The CDR3, as DNA: TGTGCCAGCTCACCGGCCCGGGACTACAGCACAGATACGCAGTATTTT. It yields the protein CASSPARDYSTDTQYF.

There are many counts of this clone. CDR3 coding DNA: TGTGCCAGCAGCTTCGCTAGCGGCAATGAGCAGTTCTTC. It is translated as CASSFASGNEQFF. The chain uses TRBV7-9 and TRBJ2-1; TRBD2 agrees at 7 bases. Trimming removed 3 bases from V and 6 bases from J; junction bases left unmatched: 2. There are 13 residues in the CDR3. In germline, CDR1 is SEHNR, CDR2 FQNEAQ (reference sequence).

This clone has just a few counts. This rearrangement joins TRBV6-1 to TRBJ2-7; TRBD1 might be the D (6 bases). This CDR3 region has 13 residues. Germline V gene lookup returns CDR1 MNHNS and CDR2 SASEGT. Trimming removed 7 bases from V and 2 bases from J, with 12 bases in between. DNA of the CDR3: TGTGCCAGCATAAAGGACAGCCCCTACGAGCAGTACTTC. Its translation: CASIKDSPYEQYF.

V and J are TRBV5-4 and TRBJ2-1; 9 bases are a match to TRBD1. Germline assignment: CDR1 SGHNT and CDR2 YYREEE (reference sequence). V gave up 2 bases and J gave up 6 bases; unmatched junction bases: 9. The length of the CDR3 is 16 residues. DNA of the CDR3: TGTGCCAGCAGCTTAGGGGGACAGGGTTTCTCCAATGAGCAGTTCTTC. Amino acid sequence: CASSLGGQGFSNEQFF.

This clone was seen repeatedly, ten times or more. The chain is built from TRBV20-1 and TRBJ1-3; D remains unclear. Germline-derived CDR1 and CDR2 are DFQATT and SNEGSKA (reference sequence). Trimming removed 5 bases from V and 4 bases from J, with 6 bases in between. The CDR3 is 11 amino acids. For the CDR3, the DNA is TGCAGTGCTTTACAGGGAAACACCATATATTTT. It yields the protein CSALQGNTIYF.

The CDR3 DNA reads TGTGCCAGCAGCCCTCGGGCCTTCTCTGGAAACACCATATATTTT. As protein: CASSPRAFSGNTIYF. The rearrangement joins TRBV9 to TRBJ1-3; no clear D. There are 15 residues in the CDR3. Germline V gene data show CDR1 as SGDLS and CDR2 as YYNGEE. V lost 4 bases and J 0 bases, leaving 11 bases between the germline ends.

The V gene is TRBV5-6, the J gene TRBJ1-2; no firm D call. Germline V gene sequence: CDR1 SGHDT, CDR2 YYEEEE. V lost 2 bases to trimming and J lost 2 bases, with 19 bases between them. The CDR3 has 17 amino acids. The CDR3 DNA sequence: TGTGCCAGCAGCTTCCTAGGTTCCCCGACCCCCAACTATGGCTACACCTTC. Protein: CASSFLGSPTPNYGYTF.

This clone was seen only a few times. V is TRBV6-1 and J is TRBJ2-5, with TRBD1 identical over 9 bases. CDR3 length: 15 amino acids. The germline V gene has CDR1 MNHNS and CDR2 SASEGT. Unmatched junction bases numbered 5, after V lost 1 base and J lost 5 bases. CDR3 region: CASSEEGTGSETQYF. The DNA for the CDR3 is TGTGCCAGCAGTGAAGAGGGGACAGGGTCGGAGACCCAGTACTTC.